The clone carrying this T cell receptor (beta chain) was seen a handful of times. As processed by the authors: Scientists estimated how many nucleated cells there were by amplifying reference gene primers. Sequenced by immunoSEQ multiplex PCR; TCRdb stores in-frame clones only, minus some. V and J calls plus clone size are reproduced from that table; the DNA served to infer D and trimming. The sample records approximately 240,000 clones, approximately 83% being singletons. This record belongs to a study of blood T cell repertoires in COVID-19. Study-level background: Both acute and convalescent COVID-19 samples were obtained from the United States, Italy and Spain. Sources were T cells, B-cell-depleted T cells, or PBMCs; the material itself was cDNA or gDNA.

This receptor was taken from a human donor in a cohort sampled during active COVID-19. Sequenced sample: peripheral blood.

CDR3 loop: CASRPGGGGYTF. As DNA, the CDR3 is TGTGCCAGCAGACCAGGGGGCGGTGGCTACACCTTC. This chain links TRBV12-3 or TRBV12-4 with TRBJ1-2; 8 bases are a match to TRBD1. V trimming: 6 bases; J trimming: 7 bases; junction bases outside the gene matches: 4. The CDR3 spans 12 residues.